One sample yielded the 26 T cell receptor beta chains listed below, sequenced in a study of blood T cell repertoires in COVID-19. Some clones are missing from TCRdb's copy, which holds only in-frame ones; the method was immunoSEQ multiplex PCR. This table holds 200,000 to 300,000 clones, nearly 90% found once. Sequenced: PBMCs or T cells enriched from blood (not recorded which). These receptors were taken from a woman in her 30s with acute COVID-19.

The chain combines TRBV30 with TRBJ1-1; maybe TRBD1 (5 bases). The germline gives CDR1 GTSNPN, CDR2 SVGIG (reference sequence). The CDR3 runs to 15 residues. V was pared by 1 base and J by 5 bases, with 17 bases between. The CDR3: CAWSALTGRGTEAFF. Here the CDR3 DNA reads TGTGCCTGGAGTGCACTTACAGGCCGGGGGACTGAAGCTTTCTTT.

This chain links TRBV19 with TRBJ2-7; D is possibly TRBD2 (7 bases). CDR3 size: 14 residues. Trimming left V 3 bases short and J 6 bases short, with 15 bases between. In germline, CDR1 is LNHDA, CDR2 SQIVND (reference sequence). The CDR3 loop is CASSIRGAQGEQYF. The CDR3 region has the DNA TGTGCCAGTAGTATTCGGGGGGCCCAGGGCGAGCAGTACTTC.

The chain carries TRBV19 and TRBJ1-3; TRBD1 agrees at 8 bases. V dropped 5 bases and J dropped 3; count of bases not matched to a gene: 9. This CDR3 has 16 residues. The germline V gene has CDR1 LNHDA and CDR2 SQIVND (reference sequence). The CDR3 loop reads CASSHNFGTGGNTIYF. Here the CDR3 DNA reads TGTGCCAGTAGTCACAACTTTGGGACAGGTGGAAACACCATATATTTT.

The chain joins TRBV29-1 to TRBJ2-7; TRBD2 matches at 10 bases. Germline lookup yields CDR1 SQVTM and CDR2 ANQGSEA. The CDR3 covers 13 residues. Trimming removed 7 bases from V and 4 bases from J; junction bases left unmatched: 7. Here the CDR3 DNA reads TGCAGCGGTCTAGCGGGGGACCTTTACGAGCAGTACTTC. Protein product: CSGLAGDLYEQYF.

The J gene is TRBJ1-3, the V gene TRBV5-6; D gene unclear. Deletions cut 4 bases from V and 2 bases from J, with 10 bases between. The CDR3 is made up of 14 amino acids. Per germline, CDR1 SGHDT and CDR2 YYEEEE. The CDR3 loop reads CASSLDLTGNTIYF. CDR3 in DNA: TGTGCCAGCAGCCTGGATTTAACTGGAAACACCATATATTTT.

The chain recombines TRBV4-1 with TRBJ2-1; 10 bases are shared with TRBD2. After removal of 4 bases from V and 6 bases from J, the junction contained 15 bases not matched to a gene. The CDR3 runs 18 residues. Per the germline V gene, CDR1 is MGHRA and CDR2 is YSYEKL. The CDR3 loop reads CASSPLFGSGGRGNEQFF. CDR3 nucleotide sequence: TGCGCCAGCAGCCCCCTGTTCGGTAGCGGGGGGCGGGGCAATGAGCAGTTCTTC.

J is TRBJ2-7 and V is TRBV6-5; TRBD1 matches 9 bases. With 5 bases clipped from V and 6 bases from J, the junction kept 11 bases outside the gene matches. This CDR3 has 15 residues. From germline, CDR1 is MNHEY and CDR2 SVGAGI. The CDR3 DNA is TGTGCCAGCAGTCAGACCGGGACAGGGCTGGTCGAGCAGTACTTC. The encoded protein is CASSQTGTGLVEQYF.

The genes are TRBV5-1 and TRBJ1-1; no reliable D call. Looked up from germline, CDR1 is SGHRS and CDR2 is YFSETQ. The CDR3 is 15 amino acids. V was trimmed by 4 bases and J by 3 bases, leaving 16 bases between them. The DNA for the CDR3 is TGCGCCAGCAGCCCGGAGTCCGGGTTTCACACTGAAGCTTTCTTT. This codes for CASSPESGFHTEAFF. The full variable domain, rest sourced from reference TRBV5-1 and TRBJ1-1, is KAGVTQTPRYLIKTRGQQVTLSCSPISGHRSVSWYQQTPGQGLQFLFEYFSETQRNKGNFPGRFSGRQFSNSRSEMNVSTLELGDSALYLCASSPESGFHTEAFFGQGTRLTVV.

V and J are TRBV29-1 and TRBJ2-7, with D uncertain. The CDR3 consists of 11 residues. Trimming took 4 bases from V and 1 from J, leaving 5 bases between them. The V gene's germline CDR1 is SQVTM and CDR2 ANQGSEA. The CDR3 DNA is TGCAGCGTTGCCGTATCCTACGAGCAGTACTTC. Amino acid sequence: CSVAVSYEQYF.

This CDR3 reads CASSLPGAGNTIYF. The CDR3 coding sequence is TGTGCCAGCAGCTTGCCGGGAGCCGGAAACACCATATATTTT. This rearrangement joins TRBV9 to TRBJ1-3; D call uncertain. The CDR3 extends over 14 amino acids. V dropped 4 bases and J dropped 4 bases, with 12 bases sitting between them. CDR1 SGDLS and CDR2 YYNGEE come from the germline V gene.

V and J are TRBV7-2 and TRBJ1-2, with 8 bases identical to TRBD1. CDR3 length: 12 amino acids. Germline CDR1 and CDR2: SGHTA and FQGNSA. V was clipped by 2 bases and J by 7 bases; unmatched bases: 0. DNA of the CDR3: TGTGCCAGCAGCTTACAGGGGGCTGGCTACACCTTC. Its translation is CASSLQGAGYTF.

The chain has TRBV10-3 and TRBJ1-2; 9 bases are a match to TRBD1. V lost 0 bases, J lost 8 bases, and 1 base stayed unmatched. CDR3 length: 13 residues. Germline lookup yields CDR1 ENHRY and CDR2 SYGVKD. CDR3 in DNA: TGTGCCATCAGTGAGTCGGACAGGGGCGGCTACACCTTC. Protein product: CAISESDRGGYTF.

This clone has only a few counts. The rearrangement links TRBV5-1 to TRBJ2-7; TRBD1 aligns across 7 bases. Germline CDR1 reads SGHRS; CDR2 reads YFSETQ. This CDR3 has 15 residues. The J segment lost 2 bases and the V segment lost 4 bases, leaving 9 bases of the junction unmatched. CDR3 DNA sequence: TGCGCCAGCAGCCAGCACAGGGGCGCACCCTACGAGCAGTACTTC. Amino acids: CASSQHRGAPYEQYF.

The chain has TRBV19 and TRBJ1-4; 7 bases map to TRBD1. Trimming removed 3 bases from V and 8 bases from J; junction bases left unmatched: 9. The germline V gene has CDR1 LNHDA and CDR2 SQIVND (reference sequence). The CDR3 totals 15 residues. CDR3 in amino acids: CASSMNEGAGEKLFF. In nucleotides, the CDR3 is TGTGCCAGTAGTATGAACGAGGGGGCCGGGGAAAAACTGTTTTTT.

Details on this clone: This sample also contains other DNA sequences that code for the same CDR3. The chain recombines TRBV6-5 with TRBJ1-3; weak D call: TRBD1 (5 bases). Germline V gene data show CDR1 as MNHEY and CDR2 as SVGAGI. This CDR3 is 15 amino acids long. Trimming took off 0 bases at V and 4 bases at J, with 10 bases between the two ends. The CDR3 coding sequence is TGTGCCAGCAGTTACTCAGGACAAGGCGGAAACACCATATATTTT. Its protein product is CASSYSGQGGNTIYF.

The chain combines TRBV5-1 with TRBJ1-6; D is perhaps TRBD1 (6 bases). Germline values: CDR1 SGHRS, CDR2 YFSETQ. This CDR3 comprises 16 residues. V was clipped by 6 bases and J by 6 bases, with 19 bases between them. The CDR3 region is CASTPGGQSPNSPLHF. CDR3 sequence (DNA): TGCGCCAGCACCCCGGGGGGGCAGTCCCCTAATTCACCCCTCCACTTT.

This sequence joins TRBV29-1 and TRBJ2-3; maybe TRBD1 (7 bases). This CDR3 is built from 15 residues. The V end lost 6 bases, the J end lost 4 bases, and 20 bases lay between the germline ends. The germline V gene encodes CDR1 SQVTM and CDR2 ANQGSEA. CDR3 nucleotides: TGCAGCGTGAGGGCTTCGGCAGGGGGGTCAGATACGCAGTATTTT. Translated: CSVRASAGGSDTQYF.

The genes are TRBV5-4 and TRBJ2-7; 9 nucleotides match TRBD1. Looked up from germline, CDR1 is SGHNT and CDR2 is YYREEE (reference sequence). The V gene end was trimmed by 4 bases and the J gene end by 5 bases; junction bases not matched to a gene: 10. The CDR3 contains 15 residues. The CDR3 protein is CASSTRTGVAHEQYF. The CDR3 DNA reads as TGTGCCAGCAGCACCCGGACAGGGGTTGCCCACGAGCAGTACTTC.

A single count supports this clone. This sequence joins TRBV5-1 and TRBJ2-3, with 8 bases lining up with TRBD2. V was pared by 4 bases and J by 5 bases, with 18 bases of the junction left unmatched. This CDR3 contains 18 residues. Germline CDR1 is SGHRS and CDR2 is YFSETQ. This chain's CDR3 is CASSPTPGLVGYGDTQYF. In DNA form, the CDR3 reads TGCGCCAGCAGCCCTACCCCGGGACTAGTGGGATATGGAGATACGCAGTATTTT.

The chain couples TRBV24-1 to TRBJ1-3, with TRBD1 as a possible D gene (5 bases). The V gene's germline CDR1 is KGHDR and CDR2 SFDVKD. The CDR3 has 16 amino acids. V was shortened by 3 bases and J by 0 bases, with 11 bases between the two germline ends. The CDR3 DNA sequence: TGTGCCACCAGTGATACCCGGACAACCTCTGGAAACACCATATATTTT. This gives the protein CATSDTRTTSGNTIYF.

The genes are TRBV30 and TRBJ2-4; D might be TRBD2 (5 bases). V dropped 1 base and J dropped 1 base, with 5 bases sitting between them. From germline, CDR1 is GTSNPN and CDR2 SVGIG (reference sequence). The CDR3 length is 13 residues. The CDR3 coding sequence is TGTGCCTGGAGTGGAGGGGCCAAAAACATTCAGTACTTC. This codes for CAWSGGAKNIQYF. Full variable domain (remainder filled in from reference TRBV30 and TRBJ2-4): SQTIHQWPATLVQPVGSPLSLECTVEGTSNPNLYWYRQAAGRGLQLLFYSVGIGQISSEVPQNLSASRPQDRQFILSSKKLLLSDSGFYLCAWSGGAKNIQYFGAGTRLSVL.

This chain connects TRBV5-1 to TRBJ1-6; tentative D call: TRBD1 (5 bases). The CDR3 spans 16 residues. Germline V gene sequence: CDR1 SGHRS, CDR2 YFSETQ. Trimming cost V 0 bases and J 6 bases, with 13 bases left between them. CDR3 nucleotides: TGCGCCAGCAGCTTGGCCGTAGGGGCTGGTAATTCACCCCTCCACTTT. It specifies CASSLAVGAGNSPLHF.

The chain combines TRBV19 with TRBJ1-5, with D maybe TRBD1 (6 bases). The V end lost 6 bases, the J end lost 6 bases, and 15 bases lay between the germline ends. Germline-derived CDR1 and CDR2 are LNHDA and SQIVND (reference sequence). This CDR3 region has 14 residues. The CDR3 protein is CASRIRGKSQPQHF. The CDR3 DNA is TGTGCCAGTAGGATCAGGGGTAAGTCTCAGCCCCAGCATTTT.

This clone showed up just a few times. This CDR3 is also generated by other DNA sequences in the sample. The chain employs TRBV6-1 and TRBJ1-6; D is uncertain. The CDR3 extends over 14 amino acids. Trimming cost V 1 base and J 10 bases, with 11 bases left between them. CDR1 and CDR2 (germline): MNHNS, SASEGT. The CDR3: CASSEVGRYSPLHF. In DNA form, the CDR3 reads TGTGCCAGCAGTGAAGTGGGCCGATACTCACCCCTCCACTTT.

The chain has TRBV19 and TRBJ2-1, with TRBD1 identical over 11 bases. V shed 5 bases, J shed 5 bases, and the junction held 5 bases outside the gene matches. Germline assignment: CDR1 LNHDA and CDR2 SQIVND (reference sequence). The CDR3 sequence is 15 residues long. The CDR3 nucleotides are TGTGCCAGTAGTGGGGACAGGGGGTTGGACAATGAGCAGTTCTTC. This codes for CASSGDRGLDNEQFF.

The rearrangement links TRBV28 to TRBJ1-2; maybe TRBD1 (5 bases). Germline V lookup: CDR1 MDHEN, CDR2 SYDVKM. The CDR3 is 13 residues long. Trimming removed 7 bases at V and 0 bases at J, with 9 bases between. CDR3 region: CASTWDSNYGYTF. The CDR3 bases are TGTGCCAGCACCTGGGACTCTAACTATGGCTACACCTTC.